This TCR beta chain was recovered during a study of response to subunit inactivated influenza vaccine (dated by TCRdb to 2017 to 2018). Concerning the study at large: The study used deep quantitative T cell receptor repertoire profiling to track responses to a trivalent subunit inactivated influenza vaccine.

What the research found in general, with its limitations: It was suggested by the authors that each seasonal influenza vaccination may recruit only a limited number of new T cells.

As encoded in the germline V gene, CDR1 is KGHDR while CDR2 is SFDVKD. The CDR3 measures 13 amino acids from cysteine to phenylalanine. Only the CDR3 part of the read is kept: 39 bases, read in frame from the first base. V loses 4 bases, J loses 4 bases, and the germline ends lie 9 bases apart. Receptor libraries were prepared by RT-PCR. The data were produced on an Illumina HiSeq 2500. TCRdb trimmed the raw reads at Q25, called clones with MiXCR and kept productive beta chains. Rows with a matching CDR3 protein are joined into one entry that keeps the most common DNA and genes. In all, the sample holds hundreds of thousands of distinct CDR3 sequences, and 20% to 25% of those were seen once. The top ten clones comprise approximately 10% of the sample. In this sample, this clonotype turned up many times. Which antigen it targets is not known. No clone much larger than this one lies a single base away; base qualities are absent.

This TCR was recovered from a man aged 45 to 70 who received an inactivated influenza vaccine. Donor details come from another sample of the same person, matched by shared clones. The sequence links TRBV24-1 to TRBJ1-1, with the D gene uncertain. Sequences were derived from PBMCs from blood, sampled around 22 months after vaccination. The encoded CDR3 is CATSENRGTEAFF. DNA sequence: TGTGCCACCAGTGAAAATCGGGGCACTGAAGCTTTCTTT.